This entry describes one TCR beta chain. The sample holds a few counts of this clonotype. This clone's antigen is unknown. Base qualities are not provided; no much larger clone lies one nucleotide away. The data are from a study of T-cell reconstitution after alpha-beta-depleted transplantation in children (dated by TCRdb to the mid-2010s). A note on the overall study: Using TCR repertoire profiling, the study quantitatively followed how T-cell immune reconstitution unfolded in children after TCRalphabeta/CD19-depleted allogeneic hematopoietic cell transplantation.

The CDR3, cysteine through phenylalanine, is 13 amino acids long. CDR3 DNA is the only sequence kept; it has 39 bases, read in frame from the first base. V trim: 0 bases; J trim: 12 bases; unmatched bases: 5. As encoded in the germline V gene (reference sequence), CDR1 is DFQATT while CDR2 is SNEGSKA. The protocol used for the library was PCR. Sequencing was performed on an Illumina HiSeq 2500. To normalize quantification of the TCRbeta repertoire, the TCR libraries were built with molecular barcoding that relied on unique molecular identifiers. TCRdb took the public reads, trimmed them with fastp at Q25, ran MiXCR for clone calling and kept in-frame beta chains. Every CDR3 protein is listed once, alongside the most common genes and DNA of its rows. In all, the sample holds 450,000 to 500,000 distinct CDR3 sequences, and under 15% of those were seen once. The ten largest make up more than 5.5% of the sample.

Recombination linked TRBV20-1 to TRBJ2-1, with TRBD1 identical over 10 junction bases. The receptor comes from a human donor who donated a stem cell graft to a child with combined immunodeficiency. This material consisted of PBMCs from the stem cell graft donor, taken from the stem cell graft. The CDR3 region: CSARDLGQGRQFF. The nucleotide sequence is given as TGCAGTGCTAGAGATTTGGGACAGGGGCGGCAGTTCTTC.